This T cell receptor (beta chain) was sequenced during a study of graft-versus-host responses after intestinal transplantation. About this clone itself: The antigen remains unidentified.

The data were produced by immunoSEQ multiplex PCR, yet TCRdb's version contains in-frame clones alone and is incomplete. The table shows roughly 75,000 clones, with 75% to 95% occurring only once. Study results and caveats: Recipient marrow held GvH clones, some first seen in ileum or blood. Peak GvH clone levels in circulation were associated with early post-transplant HvG declines. In patients with graft-donor T cell macrochimerism, allograft graft-versus-host to host-versus-graft clonal ratios were high.

The sample here was unstimulated CD4+ T cells sorted from spleen or lymph node cells, taken before intestinal transplant. The TCR was taken from a human donor who received an intestinal transplant.

CDR3 coding DNA: TGCAGCGTTGATTCGGGGACAGGGCTGTCCGGGGAGCTGTTTTTT. Its translation is CSVDSGTGLSGELFF. The chain couples TRBV29-1 to TRBJ2-2; 9 positions match TRBD1. Germline V lookup: CDR1 SQVTM, CDR2 ANQGSEA. The length of the CDR3 is 15 residues. V shed 3 bases and J 6 bases; nucleotides not matched to a gene: 8.